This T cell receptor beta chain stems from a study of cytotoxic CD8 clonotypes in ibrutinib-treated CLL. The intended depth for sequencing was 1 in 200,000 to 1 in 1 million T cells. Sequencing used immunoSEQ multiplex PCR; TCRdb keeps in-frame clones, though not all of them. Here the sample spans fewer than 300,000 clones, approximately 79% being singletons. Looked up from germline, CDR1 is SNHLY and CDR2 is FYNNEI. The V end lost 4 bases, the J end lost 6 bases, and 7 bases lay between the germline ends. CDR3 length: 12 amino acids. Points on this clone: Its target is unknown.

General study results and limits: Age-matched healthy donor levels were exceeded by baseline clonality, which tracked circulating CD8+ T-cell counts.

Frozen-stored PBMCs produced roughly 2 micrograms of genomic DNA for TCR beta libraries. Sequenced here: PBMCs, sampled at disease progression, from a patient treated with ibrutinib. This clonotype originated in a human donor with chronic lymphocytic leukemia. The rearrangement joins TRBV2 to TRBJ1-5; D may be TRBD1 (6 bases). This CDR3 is CASSGGAQPQHF. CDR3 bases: TGTGCCAGCAGTGGGGGGGCTCAGCCCCAGCATTTT.